Following are 24 T cell receptor beta chains from one sample sequenced in a study of T cell repertoires in cytomegalovirus infection. TCRdb itself ran the reads through MiXCR, one entry per CDR3 protein. The table records some 500,000 distinct CDR3 sequences, around a third of them present only once. What these receptors recognize is not known. Here the sequenced sample was cultured PBMCs, taken from culture after CMV antigen stimulation. These receptors were collected from a human donor in good health (CMV status not recorded). Some clones in this sample may be carry-over from other donors' samples.

This clonotype came up a few times. The chain carries TRBV10-3 and TRBJ2-5; D may match TRBD1 or TRBD2 (6 bases each). The germline V and J ends were trimmed by 0 bases and 1 base, with 9 bases remaining between them. The CDR3 has 15 amino acids. CDR1 is ENHRY and CDR2 is SYGVKD in the germline V gene. CDR3 sequence (DNA): TGTGCCATCAGTGAGTCCGGGGGCTTCCAAGAGACCCAGTACTTC. It translates to CAISESGGFQETQYF.

The chain couples TRBV27 to TRBJ2-1, with D perhaps matching TRBD2 (5 bases). Germline V gives CDR1 MNHEY, CDR2 SMNVEV (reference sequence). The CDR3 loop spans 13 amino acids. V dropped 7 bases and J dropped 6 bases, with 13 bases sitting between them. Here the CDR3 DNA reads TGTGCCAGCACAAGGGCGGCGGGCAATGAGCAGTTCTTC. Translated: CASTRAAGNEQFF.

This sequence joins TRBV12-3 or TRBV12-4 and TRBJ2-3; D remains unclear. The CDR3 spans 15 residues. The germline V and J ends were trimmed by 4 bases and 4 bases, with 15 bases remaining between them. CDR3 DNA sequence: TGTGCCAGCAGTTCTGATCTCCTGGAGCCAGATACGCAGTATTTT. Translation: CASSSDLLEPDTQYF.

CDR3 loop: CASSLQGSSTGELFF. In DNA form, the CDR3 reads TGTGCCAGCAGCTTACAGGGGTCTAGCACCGGGGAGCTGTTTTTT. V is TRBV7-3 and J is TRBJ2-2; possible D gene TRBD1, 6 bases. The CDR3 consists of 15 residues. Germline CDR1 and CDR2: SGHTA and FQGTGA. V dropped 2 bases and J dropped 4 bases, with 11 bases sitting between them.

The chain combines TRBV6-2 or TRBV6-3 with TRBJ2-7, with D possibly being TRBD1 (5 bases). V gave up 7 bases and J gave up 3 bases, with 22 bases separating them. The CDR3 extends over 16 amino acids. Germline V gene sequence: CDR1 MNHEY, CDR2 SVGEGT. In DNA form, the CDR3 reads TGTGCCAGCACCCGGAGCGCCACAGCAGGGTACTACGAGCAGTACTTC. This codes for CASTRSATAGYYEQYF.

This clonotype was seen repeatedly, ten times or more. This chain uses TRBV7-2 with TRBJ2-3; 8 nucleotides align to TRBD2. Germline CDR1 SGHTA, CDR2 FQGNSA. J lost 5 bases, V lost 5 bases, and 6 bases had no gene match. This CDR3 has 14 residues. The DNA for the CDR3 is TGTGCCAGCAGCCAAGCGGGAGTTGTAGATACGCAGTATTTT. It encodes CASSQAGVVDTQYF. Looking up the rest from reference TRBV7-2 and TRBJ2-3 gives the full variable domain: GAGVSQSPSNKVTEKGKDVELRCDPISGHTALYWYRQSLGQGLEFLIYFQGNSAPDKSGLPSDRFSAERTGGSVSTLTIQRTQQEDSAVYLCASSQAGVVDTQYFGPGTRLTVL.

The chain joins TRBV2 to TRBJ2-5, with D maybe TRBD1 (6 bases). The CDR3 is 13 residues long. Germline V gene data show CDR1 as SNHLY and CDR2 as FYNNEI. Trimming left V 3 bases short and J 5 bases short, with 10 bases between. CDR3: CASSDRGLETQYF. DNA of the CDR3: TGTGCCAGCAGTGACAGGGGCCTGGAGACCCAGTACTTC.

This clonotype appeared a few times. The V call is TRBV20-1, the J call TRBJ2-3; weak D call: TRBD2 (6 bases). V was cut by 5 bases and J by 2 bases, with 11 bases left in between. Germline values: CDR1 DFQATT, CDR2 SNEGSKA (reference sequence). The CDR3 has 13 residues. The CDR3 protein is CSAHSGLTDTQYF. The CDR3, as DNA: TGCAGTGCTCACAGCGGGCTCACAGATACGCAGTATTTT.

The chain couples TRBV29-1 to TRBJ2-7, with D perhaps TRBD1 (6 bases). Trimming pared 7 bases from V and 2 bases from J, leaving 9 bases between. This CDR3 spans 11 amino acids. Germline CDR1 SQVTM, CDR2 ANQGSEA. This CDR3 is CSGTEAYEQYF. CDR3 in DNA: TGCAGCGGGACAGAAGCCTACGAGCAGTACTTC.

There are a few counts of this clonotype. The chain recombines TRBV7-6 with TRBJ2-1, with D possibly called TRBD1 or TRBD2 (5 bases each). V lost 7 bases and J 0 bases, leaving 13 bases between the germline ends. CDR1 SGHVS and CDR2 FNYEAQ come from the germline V gene. This CDR3 spans 15 amino acids. CDR3 nucleotide sequence: TGTGCCAGCACCGTCGGGGCTAGCTCCTACAATGAGCAGTTCTTC. This codes for CASTVGASSYNEQFF.

The CDR3 protein is CSARRTDTQYF. CDR3 nucleotides: TGCAGTGCCCGGCGAACAGATACGCAGTATTTT. The V call is TRBV20-1, the J call TRBJ2-3, with no clear D. The ends were cut back, 6 bases at V and 3 bases at J, with 7 bases in the middle. There are 11 residues in the CDR3. In germline, CDR1 is DFQATT, CDR2 SNEGSKA (reference sequence).

The gene calls are TRBV13 and TRBJ2-7; 9 bases fit TRBD2. Germline V gives CDR1 PRHDT, CDR2 FYEKMQ (reference sequence). This CDR3 is 14 amino acids long. V shed 5 bases and J 1 base; nucleotides not matched to a gene: 3. In DNA, the CDR3 is TGTGCCAGCAGCCGCGCGGGAGGGTCCTACGAGCAGTACGTC. Its translation: CASSRAGGSYEQYV.

This clonotype was counted at least ten times. The J gene is TRBJ2-3, the V gene TRBV7-2, with 7 nucleotides matching TRBD2. J gave up 4 bases and V 3 bases, and 7 bases lay outside the gene matches. Per the germline V gene, CDR1 is SGHTA and CDR2 is FQGNSA. The CDR3 has 15 residues. The CDR3 sequence: CASSFGAGRADTQYF. In DNA, the CDR3 is TGTGCCAGCAGCTTTGGAGCGGGAAGGGCAGATACGCAGTATTTT. The full variable domain, rest sourced from reference TRBV7-2 and TRBJ2-3, is GAGVSQSPSNKVTEKGKDVELRCDPISGHTALYWYRQSLGQGLEFLIYFQGNSAPDKSGLPSDRFSAERTGGSVSTLTIQRTQQEDSAVYLCASSFGAGRADTQYFGPGTRLTVL.

The chain has TRBV27 and TRBJ2-1; 11 bases agree with TRBD2. The CDR3 spans 16 residues. Germline assignment: CDR1 MNHEY and CDR2 SMNVEV (reference sequence). After removal of 5 bases from V and 8 bases from J, the junction contained 11 bases not matched to a gene. CDR3 region: CASSKVAGGLGDEQFF. For the CDR3, the DNA is TGTGCCAGCAGTAAGGTAGCGGGAGGGCTTGGAGATGAGCAGTTCTTC.

This clonotype was detected only a few times. The chain recombines TRBV28 with TRBJ1-2, with a weak D call TRBD1 (5 bases). Trimming stripped 8 bases from V and 5 bases from J, with 12 bases between. CDR1 is MDHEN and CDR2 is SYDVKM in the germline V gene. The CDR3 extends over 12 amino acids. This CDR3 is CASGGGGYGYTF. Here the CDR3 DNA reads TGTGCCAGCGGGGGAGGAGGGTATGGCTACACCTTC.

The rearrangement links TRBV6-5 to TRBJ1-5; a possible D gene is TRBD1 (6 bases). This CDR3 contains 15 residues. Germline V lookup: CDR1 MNHEY, CDR2 SVGAGI. The germline V and J ends were trimmed by 5 bases and 4 bases, with 15 bases remaining between them. CDR3 residues: CASSEEGVLNQPQHF. CDR3 coding DNA: TGTGCCAGCAGTGAGGAGGGGGTGCTGAATCAGCCCCAGCATTTT.

This clonotype was found a few times. The chain has TRBV7-8 and TRBJ2-3; 11 bases line up with TRBD2. V lost 4 bases and J lost 9; bases outside the gene matches: 9. The length of the CDR3 is 15 residues. The germline V gene encodes CDR1 SGHVS and CDR2 FQNEAQ. The CDR3 bases are TGTGCCAGCAGCTCTACCCCCGGGACTAGCGGAACGCAGTATTTT. Protein product: CASSSTPGTSGTQYF.

This clonotype was picked up a small number of times. This chain links TRBV24-1 with TRBJ2-3; D uncertain. The CDR3 length is 12 residues. Germline-derived CDR1 and CDR2 are KGHDR and SFDVKD. With 6 bases removed from V and 3 bases from J, the gap between germline ends came to 6 bases. The CDR3 region is CATSSPTDTQYF. CDR3 in DNA: TGTGCCACCAGTTCCCCAACAGATACGCAGTATTTT.

The CDR3 DNA follows: TGTGCCAGCACCCCGAGGGGGCTCGCTGAAGCTTTCTTT. It translates to CASTPRGLAEAFF. The V call is TRBV7-2, the J call TRBJ1-1; 7 bases are a match to TRBD1. The CDR3 is made up of 13 amino acids. V lost 7 bases to trimming and J lost 6 bases; unmatched junction nucleotides: 8. From germline, CDR1 is SGHTA and CDR2 FQGNSA.

This clonotype was counted between two and nine times. This chain joins TRBV4-3 and TRBJ1-2; the D is unclear. The V end was cut by 0 bases, the J end by 4 bases, with 18 bases between. The CDR3 sequence is 17 residues long. CDR1 and CDR2 from the germline V gene are LGHNA and YSLEER. CDR3 loop: CASSQESGRSPVYGYTF. In DNA, the CDR3 is TGCGCCAGCAGCCAAGAGTCGGGGAGATCTCCCGTCTATGGCTACACCTTC.

This chain uses TRBV7-2 with TRBJ2-7; 10 nucleotides align to TRBD1. Germline V gives CDR1 SGHTA, CDR2 FQGNSA. J gave up 4 bases and V 6 bases, and 6 bases lay outside the gene matches. The CDR3 runs to 14 residues. The CDR3, as DNA: TGTGCCAGCAGTCCTGACAGGGGGCTATACGAGCAGTACTTC. Encoded protein: CASSPDRGLYEQYF.

This clonotype was observed at least ten times. V gene TRBV7-8 combines with J gene TRBJ2-5, with a weak D call TRBD2 (6 bases). This CDR3 region has 15 residues. Germline loops: CDR1 SGHVS, CDR2 FQNEAQ. V lost 4 bases to trimming and J lost 1 base, with 13 bases between them. CDR3 nucleotide sequence: TGTGCCAGCAGCTCCTACGCCGGGGGCCAAGAGACCCAGTACTTC. It encodes CASSSYAGGQETQYF.

The rearrangement links TRBV5-6 to TRBJ2-7; D unresolved. The CDR3 is made up of 14 amino acids. The V gene's germline CDR1 is SGHDT and CDR2 YYEEEE. Trimming removed 0 bases at V and 0 bases at J, with 7 bases between. The CDR3 coding sequence is TGTGCCAGCAGCTTGGGGCACCACTCCTACGAGCAGTACTTC. Translated: CASSLGHHSYEQYF.

This clonotype came up a few times. The chain joins TRBV7-8 to TRBJ2-2; 7 bases fit TRBD1. The V gene end was trimmed by 5 bases and the J gene end by 7 bases; junction bases not matched to a gene: 10. Germline assignment: CDR1 SGHVS and CDR2 FQNEAQ. The CDR3 spans 15 residues. This CDR3 is CASSTHRGVVGELFF. The CDR3 coding sequence is TGTGCCAGCAGCACCCACAGGGGCGTCGTCGGGGAGCTGTTTTTT.